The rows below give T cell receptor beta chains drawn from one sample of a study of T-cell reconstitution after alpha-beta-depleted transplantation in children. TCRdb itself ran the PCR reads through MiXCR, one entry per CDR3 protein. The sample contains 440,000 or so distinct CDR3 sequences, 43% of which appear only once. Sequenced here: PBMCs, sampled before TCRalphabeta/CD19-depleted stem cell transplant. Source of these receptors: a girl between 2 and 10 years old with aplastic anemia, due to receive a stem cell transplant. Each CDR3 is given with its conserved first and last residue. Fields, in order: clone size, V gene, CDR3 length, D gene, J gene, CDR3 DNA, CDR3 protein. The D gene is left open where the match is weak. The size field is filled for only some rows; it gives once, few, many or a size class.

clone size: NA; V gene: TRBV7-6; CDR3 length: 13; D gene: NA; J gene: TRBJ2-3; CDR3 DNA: TGTGCCAGCAGCTTTATTTTTCGGGATACGCAGTATTTT; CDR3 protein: CASSFIFRDTQYF
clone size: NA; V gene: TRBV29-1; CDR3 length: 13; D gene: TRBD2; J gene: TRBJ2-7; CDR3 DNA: TGCAGCGTTGAACGGGCGGGAGAGCCCGAGCAGTACTTC; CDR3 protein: CSVERAGEPEQYF
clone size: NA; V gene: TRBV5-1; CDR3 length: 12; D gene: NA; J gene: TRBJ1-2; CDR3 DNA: TGCGCCAGCAGCGGGGAGTCCTATGGCTACACCTTC; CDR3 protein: CASSGESYGYTF
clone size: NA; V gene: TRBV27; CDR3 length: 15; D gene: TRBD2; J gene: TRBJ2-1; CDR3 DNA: TGTGCCAGCAATCCCGGGGGGTATTCGAACAATGAGCAGTTCTTC; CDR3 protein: CASNPGGYSNNEQFF
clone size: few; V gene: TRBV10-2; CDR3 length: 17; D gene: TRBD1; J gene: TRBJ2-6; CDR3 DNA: TGCGCCAGCAGTCTCGGACAGGGTGGCTCTGGGGCCAACGTCCTGACTTTC; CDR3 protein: CASSLGQGGSGANVLTF
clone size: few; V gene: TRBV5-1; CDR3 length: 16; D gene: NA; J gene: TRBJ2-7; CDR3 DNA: TGCGCCAGCAGCGAATATACCGGGACAATTTCCTACGAGCAGTACTTC; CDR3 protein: CASSEYTGTISYEQYF
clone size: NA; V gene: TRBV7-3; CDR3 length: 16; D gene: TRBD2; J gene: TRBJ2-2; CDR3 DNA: TGTGCCAGCAGCTCCCCGGGACTAGGGTCCACCGGGGAGCTGTTTTTT; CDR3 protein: CASSSPGLGSTGELFF
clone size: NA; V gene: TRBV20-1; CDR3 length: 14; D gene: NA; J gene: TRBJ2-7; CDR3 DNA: TGCAGTGCTAGAGGCAATTCGGGTTACTACGAGCAGTACTTC; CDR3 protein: CSARGNSGYYEQYF
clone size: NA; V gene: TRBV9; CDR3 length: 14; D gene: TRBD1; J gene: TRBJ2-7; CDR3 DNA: TGTGCCAGCAGCGCCTGGGACAGTTCCTACGAGCAGTACTTC; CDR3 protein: CASSAWDSSYEQYF
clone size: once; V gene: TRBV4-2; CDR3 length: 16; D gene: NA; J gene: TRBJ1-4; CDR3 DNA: TGTGCCAGCAGCCAAGTTACCAGACTGAGTAATGAAAAACTGTTTTTT; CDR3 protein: CASSQVTRLSNEKLFF
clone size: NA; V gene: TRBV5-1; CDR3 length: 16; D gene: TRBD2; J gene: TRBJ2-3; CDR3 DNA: TGCGCCAGCAGCACCCGACTAGCGGTCCTCACAGATACGCAGTATTTT; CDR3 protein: CASSTRLAVLTDTQYF
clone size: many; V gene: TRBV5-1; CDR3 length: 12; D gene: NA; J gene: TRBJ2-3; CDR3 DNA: TGCGCCAGCAGCGGGTCGGCAGATACGCAGTATTTT; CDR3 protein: CASSGSADTQYF
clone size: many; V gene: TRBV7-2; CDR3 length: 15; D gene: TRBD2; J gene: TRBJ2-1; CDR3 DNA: TGTGCCAGCAGCCCTAGCGGGAGCAGATACAATGAGCAGTTCTTC; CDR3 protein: CASSPSGSRYNEQFF
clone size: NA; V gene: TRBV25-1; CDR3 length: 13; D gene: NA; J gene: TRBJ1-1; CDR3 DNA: TGTGCCAGCGCCGGGACACCGAACACTGAAGCTTTCTTT; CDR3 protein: CASAGTPNTEAFF
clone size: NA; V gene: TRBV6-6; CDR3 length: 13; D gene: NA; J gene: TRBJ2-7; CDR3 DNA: TGTGCCAGCAGTTACTCGTATAACTACGAGCAGTACTTC; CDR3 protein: CASSYSYNYEQYF
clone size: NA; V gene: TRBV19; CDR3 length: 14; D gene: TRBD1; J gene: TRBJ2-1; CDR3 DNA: TGTGCCAGTAGTATTCGCCAGGGGGCCCATGAGCAGTTCTTC; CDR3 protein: CASSIRQGAHEQFF
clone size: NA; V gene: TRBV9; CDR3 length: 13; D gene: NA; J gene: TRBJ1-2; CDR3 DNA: TGTGCCAGCAGCGTAGATATTAACTATGGCTACACCTTC; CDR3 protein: CASSVDINYGYTF
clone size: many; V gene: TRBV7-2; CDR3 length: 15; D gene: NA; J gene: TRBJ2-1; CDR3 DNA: TGTGCCAGCAGCTTGCTCGAGGGGCTCTACAATGAGCAGTTCTTC; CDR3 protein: CASSLLEGLYNEQFF
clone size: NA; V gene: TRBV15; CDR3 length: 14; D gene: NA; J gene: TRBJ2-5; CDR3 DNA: TGTGCCACCAGCAGAGATCCACAGAGAGAGACCCAGTACTTC; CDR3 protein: CATSRDPQRETQYF
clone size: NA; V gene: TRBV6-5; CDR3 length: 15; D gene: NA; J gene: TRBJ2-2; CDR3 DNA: TGTGCCAGCAGTTACGAGGGACAAGTTATGGGGGAGCTGTTTTTT; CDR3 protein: CASSYEGQVMGELFF
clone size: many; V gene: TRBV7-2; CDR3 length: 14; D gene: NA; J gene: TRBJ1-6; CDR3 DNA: TGTGCCAGCAGCTTTTGGGGGCGCAATTCACCCCTCCACTTT; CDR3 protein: CASSFWGRNSPLHF
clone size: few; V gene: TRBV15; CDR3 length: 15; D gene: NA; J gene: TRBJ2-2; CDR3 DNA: TGTGCCACCAGCAGAGATGGGTACGAGATCGGGGAGCTGTTTTTT; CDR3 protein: CATSRDGYEIGELFF
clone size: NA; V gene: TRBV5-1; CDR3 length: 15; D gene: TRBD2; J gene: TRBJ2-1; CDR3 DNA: TGCGCCAGCAGCTTGGATCCGGGGGGTGTAGGTGAGCAGTTCTTC; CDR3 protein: CASSLDPGGVGEQFF
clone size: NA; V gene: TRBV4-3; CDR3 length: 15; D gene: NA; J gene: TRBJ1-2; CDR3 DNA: TGCGCCAGCAGCCAAGATAGGCGGACTAACTATGGCTACACCTTC; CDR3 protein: CASSQDRRTNYGYTF
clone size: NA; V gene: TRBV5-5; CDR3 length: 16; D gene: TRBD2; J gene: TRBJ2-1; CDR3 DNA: TGTGCCAGCAGCTTTCCGACTAGCGGACCTTACAATGAGCAGTTCTTC; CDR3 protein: CASSFPTSGPYNEQFF
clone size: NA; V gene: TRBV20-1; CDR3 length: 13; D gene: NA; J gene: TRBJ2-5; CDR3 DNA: TGCAGTGTAGGGGCAAAGCCCCAAGAGACCCAGTACTTC; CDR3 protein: CSVGAKPQETQYF
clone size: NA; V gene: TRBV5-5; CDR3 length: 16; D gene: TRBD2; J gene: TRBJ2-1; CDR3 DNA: TGTGCCAGCAGCTTGAGTAGCGGGAGCCCCGGGATTGAGCAGTTCTTC; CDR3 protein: CASSLSSGSPGIEQFF
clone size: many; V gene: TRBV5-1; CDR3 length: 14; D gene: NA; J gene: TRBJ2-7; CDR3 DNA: TGCGCCAGCAGTTTTACGTCAAGCTCCTACGAGCAGTACTTC; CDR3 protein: CASSFTSSSYEQYF
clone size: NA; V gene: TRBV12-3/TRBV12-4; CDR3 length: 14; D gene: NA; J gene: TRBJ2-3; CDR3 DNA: TGTGCCAGCAGTTTCGCCGGGGGCACAGATACGCAGTATTTT; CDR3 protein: CASSFAGGTDTQYF
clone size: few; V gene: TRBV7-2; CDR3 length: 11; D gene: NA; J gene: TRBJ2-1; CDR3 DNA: TGTGCCAACGCCCCCTACAATGAGCAGTTCTTC; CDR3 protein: CANAPYNEQFF
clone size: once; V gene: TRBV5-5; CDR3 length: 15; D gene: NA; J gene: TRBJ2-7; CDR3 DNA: TGTGCCAGCAGCTTGGCCGGGTTTGGCTCCTACGAGCAGTACTTC; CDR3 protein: CASSLAGFGSYEQYF
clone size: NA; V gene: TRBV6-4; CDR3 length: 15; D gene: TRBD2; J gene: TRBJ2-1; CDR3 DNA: TGTGCCAGCAGTGAGTCCGGGACTAGACCTAATGAGCAGTTCTTC; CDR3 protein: CASSESGTRPNEQFF
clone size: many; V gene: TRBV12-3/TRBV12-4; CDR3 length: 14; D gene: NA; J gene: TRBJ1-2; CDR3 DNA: TGTGCCAGCAGTTTCAGCGGGAGCCTCGATGGCTACACCTTC; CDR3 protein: CASSFSGSLDGYTF
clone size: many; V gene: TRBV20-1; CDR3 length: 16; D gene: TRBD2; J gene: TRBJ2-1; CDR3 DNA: TGCAGTGCTGTCCCGACTAGCGGGAGTTCGTACAATGAGCAGTTCTTC; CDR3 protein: CSAVPTSGSSYNEQFF
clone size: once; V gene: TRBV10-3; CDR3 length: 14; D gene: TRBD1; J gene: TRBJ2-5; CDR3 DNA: TGTGCCATCAGTGTAACAGGGGCCGAGGAGACCCAGTACTTC; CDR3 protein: CAISVTGAEETQYF
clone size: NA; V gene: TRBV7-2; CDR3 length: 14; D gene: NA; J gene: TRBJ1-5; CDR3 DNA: TGTGCCAGCAGCTCCTACCTTAGCACAGATACGCAGCATTTT; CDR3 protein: CASSSYLSTDTQHF
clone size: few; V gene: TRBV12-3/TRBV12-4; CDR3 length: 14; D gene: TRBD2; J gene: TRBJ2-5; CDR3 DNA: TGTGCCAGCAGTTTACTAGCGGGAGAAGAGACCCAGTACTTC; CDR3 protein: CASSLLAGEETQYF
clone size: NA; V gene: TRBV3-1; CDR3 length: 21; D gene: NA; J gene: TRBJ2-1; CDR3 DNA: TGTGCCAGCAGCCAGAAATTCCGGGACCAGCGAGGACCAAGCTCCTACAATGAGCAGTTCTTC; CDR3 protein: CASSQKFRDQRGPSSYNEQFF
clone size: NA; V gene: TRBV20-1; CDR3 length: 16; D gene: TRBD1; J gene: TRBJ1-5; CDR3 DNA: TGCAGTGCTCATCGTCCCGGGACAGGGCCCAACCAGCCCCAGCATTTT; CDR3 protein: CSAHRPGTGPNQPQHF
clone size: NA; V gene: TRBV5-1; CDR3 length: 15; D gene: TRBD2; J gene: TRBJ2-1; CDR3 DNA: TGCGCCAGCAGCTTGGACAGCGGGAGGGCGAATGAGCAGTTCTTC; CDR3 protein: CASSLDSGRANEQFF
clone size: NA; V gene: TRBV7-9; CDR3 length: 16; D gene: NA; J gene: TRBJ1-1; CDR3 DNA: TGTGCCAGCACCTGGTGGCAGGGACTAAGGAACACTGAAGCTTTCTTT; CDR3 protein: CASTWWQGLRNTEAFF
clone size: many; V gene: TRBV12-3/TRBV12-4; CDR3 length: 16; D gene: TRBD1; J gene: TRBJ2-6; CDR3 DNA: TGTGCCAGCAGTCTTTCAGGGGGCTCTGGGGCCAACGTCCTGACTTTC; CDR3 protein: CASSLSGGSGANVLTF
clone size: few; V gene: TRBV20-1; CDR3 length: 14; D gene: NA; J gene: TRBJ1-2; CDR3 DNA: TGCAGTGCTAGGGGGGACTTTGGTGCAAGCGGCTACACCTTC; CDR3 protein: CSARGDFGASGYTF
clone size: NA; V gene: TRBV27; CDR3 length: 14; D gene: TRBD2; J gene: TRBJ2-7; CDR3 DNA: TGTGCCAGCTCGGTCGGGGGACTAGACGACGAGCAGTACTTC; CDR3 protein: CASSVGGLDDEQYF
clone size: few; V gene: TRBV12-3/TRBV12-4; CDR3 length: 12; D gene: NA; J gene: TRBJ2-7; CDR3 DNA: TGTGCCAGCAGTTTAGAGGGGGTGAAGCAGTACTTC; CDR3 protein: CASSLEGVKQYF
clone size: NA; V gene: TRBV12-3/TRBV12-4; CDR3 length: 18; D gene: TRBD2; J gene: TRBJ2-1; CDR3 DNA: TGTGCCAGCAGTCGATCCCCCTTTCCTAGCGGGAGAGGTAATGAGCAGTTCTTC; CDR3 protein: CASSRSPFPSGRGNEQFF
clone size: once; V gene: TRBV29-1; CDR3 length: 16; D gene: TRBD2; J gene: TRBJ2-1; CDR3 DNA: TGCAGCGTTGAAGATCGAGGAGCGGGAGGTCCGTATGAGCAGTTCTTC; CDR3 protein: CSVEDRGAGGPYEQFF
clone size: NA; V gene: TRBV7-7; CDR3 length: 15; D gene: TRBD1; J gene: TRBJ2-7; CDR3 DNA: TGTGCCAGCAGCTTAGCTCTCGGGGACAGGAACGAGCAGTACTTC; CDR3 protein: CASSLALGDRNEQYF